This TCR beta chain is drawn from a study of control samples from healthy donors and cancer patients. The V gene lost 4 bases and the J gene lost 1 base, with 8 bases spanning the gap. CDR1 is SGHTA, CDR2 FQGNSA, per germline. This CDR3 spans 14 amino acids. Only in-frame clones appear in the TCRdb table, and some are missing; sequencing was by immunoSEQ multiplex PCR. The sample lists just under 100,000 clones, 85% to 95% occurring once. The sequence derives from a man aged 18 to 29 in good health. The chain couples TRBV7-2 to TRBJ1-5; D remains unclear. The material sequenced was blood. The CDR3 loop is CASSSLASNQPQHF. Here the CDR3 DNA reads TGTGCCAGCAGCTCCTTAGCCAGCAATCAGCCCCAGCATTTT.